This T cell receptor beta chain is from a study of cytomegalovirus exposure and HLA in healthy donors (dated by TCRdb to 2017 to 2019). General notes on the study: According to an earlier analysis of a few hundred of the donors, some 180 million T cells yielded 117 million unique TCR beta sequences and approximately 300 Gb of sequence data. An early release that covered roughly 600 HLA-typed donors contained approximately 300 gigabases of sequencing data and tens of millions of unique TCR sequences. Of the approximately 400 genotyped donors, approximately 80% fell in the genetic ancestry cluster associated with self-reported Caucasian donors. The study aimed to test whether signatures of past pathogen exposure could be identified by cataloging public T cell receptors. The study used immunosequencing to profile the T cell repertoires of approximately 690 subjects and linked those repertoires to cytomegalovirus serostatus. Besides the first cohort of 500 to 700 subjects, a separate validation cohort made up of over a hundred different subjects was used. The study combined high-throughput TCR immunosequencing, statistical association of individual TCRs with disease status, and machine learning to predict cytomegalovirus infection status. A later analysis re-analyzed previously published TCR beta repertoires from 666 donors and added high-resolution HLA genotyping to study TCR occurrence patterns. In the later analysis, no new phenotypic data were used to find candidate immune exposures; instead, reliance was placed on TCR beta sequences and their occurrence across donors. An earlier analysis of around 540 of the donors applied high-throughput TCR beta sequencing to assess whether each TCR beta V gene segment acted as functional or pseudogenic. Alongside the repertoire data, information on donor age, sex, ethnicity and CMV serostatus was compiled. Genome-wide SNP genotypes for about 55% of the 666 donors were used in a later genetic analysis, which treated that subset as a discovery cohort. Every repertoire in the discovery cohort had been generated on one and the same sequencing platform. HLA typing covered class I and class II loci at four-digit resolution. The number of donors typed differed by locus, with about 629-640 for A, B, C, DRB1 and DQB1, around 500 for DQA1, over 600 for DPA1, and 450 to 480 for DPB1. About 5 DR-DQ haplotypes were handled as single units for association and clustering, since linkage in the cohort was strong. Among about 360 genotyped donors of the cohort, an average of about 240,000 unique TCR beta nucleotide sequences were sequenced per donor, roughly a sixth of them non-productive.

Library method: the immunoSEQ multiplex PCR assay. The multiplex PCR relied on a mix of 60 forward primers for TCR Vbeta segments and 13 reverse primers for TCR Jbeta segments. Amplification of the CDR3 region of rearranged TCR beta genes was performed with a multiplex PCR assay on genomic DNA. The amplified TCR beta libraries were sequenced on the Illumina HiSeq System as 87-base-pair reads. Regarding the original processing steps: Across the 600 to 700 repertoires, a later analysis counted tens of millions of unique TCR beta chains, roughly 11 million of which were shared by at least two donors. Raw reads were error-corrected and collapsed into unique sequences with a nearest-neighbor algorithm that merged closely related sequences to remove PCR and sequencing errors. V, D and J gene segments were assigned by aligning CDR3 sequences to IMGT reference sequences. For a sequence to be retained, a match of at least six nucleotides to both a V gene segment and a J gene segment was required. A rearrangement counted as productive if the CDR3 had no stop codons and remained in frame with V and J, and every other rearrangement counted as non-productive. CDR3 was defined according to IMGT convention as the region running from the second conserved V-encoded cysteine to the conserved J-encoded phenylalanine. The earlier analysis of some 540 of the donors excluded any sequence lacking an unambiguous match to a single V gene segment. In an earlier analysis of 500 to 750 of the donors, V segments were called functional above 56.7% productive rearrangements and were called segregating when the between-donor standard deviation exceeded 5%. A statistical classification framework was built to diagnose cytomegalovirus status from the catalog of TCR beta chain sequences. A later analysis assigned V and J genes by comparing TCR nucleotide sequences with IMGT/GENE-DB human TR gene sequences. In a later analysis, CDR3 sequences and most-parsimonious VDJ recombination scenarios were assigned using the TCRdist pipeline. In a later analysis, each TCR beta chain was defined by its CDR3 amino acid sequence together with its V-gene family, and reads lacking a unique V-gene family were excluded. In a later analysis, nearly 600 highly shared, low-generation-probability nucleotide sequences were removed to address suspected cross-contamination and a sequencing artifact. A later analysis calculated a clonal expansion index for each public chain from normalized within-repertoire ranks of inferred template counts. In a later analysis, generation probabilities were computed with a VDJ recombination model fitted to out-of-frame rearrangements, and the resulting probabilities were checked against IGoR. Hypergeometric tests were used in a later analysis to score TCR-TCR, TCR-HLA and TCR-CMV co-occurrence, with a repertoire-size bias correction applied to the TCR pairs. In a later analysis, false discovery rates were estimated by permuting HLA or CMV assignments 20 times. In a later analysis, co-occurring TCRs were grouped using DBSCAN, with TCRdist sequence similarity added in when clustering inside HLA-allele-positive subsets. Co-occurrence clustering excluded repertoires with fewer than 30,000 or more than 120,000 public chains, plus five with anomalous nucleotide sharing. TCRdb re-hosts the immuneACCESS table, in-frame sequences only. Its copies lack some clones; in the studies checked, an unresolved V gene accounts for under half of them, and the cause for the rest is not known. V and J calls and clone size are as listed in that table; D and trimming were resolved from the DNA. Across this sample there are 150,000 or so clones, with less than 90% seen only once. The ten largest clones take up approximately 6.5% of the sample.

The CDR3 goes from the cysteine to the phenylalanine over 13 residues. Only the CDR3 region is kept as DNA, spanning 39 bases read in frame from base 1. V is cut back by 11 bases and J by 6 bases, with 10 bases in the junction unmatched. Sequences MNHNS (CDR1) and SASEGT (CDR2) are obtained from the germline V gene. As concerns this clone: Its binding antigen is unknown. The record has no base qualities; no much larger clone is one base away.

In total, approximately 610 healthy bone marrow donors made up the cohort. At the time of sampling, every cohort member was nominally healthy, though immune exposures that went unrecorded were likely present. The donor was CMV seropositive and was included in the group of 250 to 300 seropositive cohort members. Every donor gave a peripheral blood sample, and the peripheral blood mononuclear cells from that sample were used for TCR beta sequencing. The Qiagen DNeasy Blood Extraction Kit was used to extract genomic DNA from the blood cell samples. Study-level results and caveats: In a later genetic analysis, a missense DCLRE1C variant was associated with V-gene and J-gene trimming of TCR beta chains, and the association was replicated in an independent cohort. The authors suggested that the approach could potentially be generalized to other disease states and immunological phenotypes. A later analysis found that TCR association rates varied across HLA loci, with DRB1 alleles showing the most associated TCRs and HLA-C alleles the fewest. A later analysis found that HLA-associated TCR beta chains were more clonally expanded and had lower generation probabilities than equally common non-associated chains. Most CMV-associated TCR beta chains appeared to be HLA-restricted in a later analysis, and the HLA associations seemed to be driven largely by CMV exposure. A further reported finding was that TCR beta sequences accurately predicted the HLA-A and HLA-B alleles for most subjects in the first cohort. In vitro tests confirmed that three of the cytomegalovirus-associated TCR beta chains recognize cytomegalovirus antigens. The cohort was sequenced for TCR beta chains only, and without alpha or paired-chain data the features that could be detected were limited. The classifier was reported to diagnose cytomegalovirus status with high specificity and sensitivity in both the original and validation cohorts. In an earlier analysis of a few hundred of the donors, most TCR beta V segments were observed in productive rearrangements about 87% or about 30% of the time, broadly matching IMGT annotations. In a later genetic analysis, fewer N-insertions in productive TCRs were reported among donors in an Asian-associated ancestry cluster than the roughly 700-donor mean. The study listed approximately 150 TCR beta chains as associated with cytomegalovirus. Correlated functional status among segregating V segments might be attributable to linkage disequilibrium, but an unknown experimental factor could not be ruled out. A cluster of highly shared sequence variants was judged likely to represent a technical artifact of the sequencing pipeline. For the cohort, immune exposure information was limited to CMV serostatus. Specific HLA alleles were associated with over 15,000 TCR beta sequences at a false discovery rate of 0.05 in a later analysis. About 17 rarely observed V segments, including chromosome 9 orphons, were excluded from the earlier analysis of some 590 of the donors because counts were too low. Assigning TCR associations to individual alleles was difficult when HLA alleles, especially DR and DQ, strongly co-occurred. Most TCR sequences were observed very rarely across donors, whereas some public TCRs were present in many individuals. HLA typing was unavailable for some donors at each locus, so association tests used only the typed subset. The 87-base-pair reads could not distinguish some IMGT-functional V segments, including TRBV6-2 and TRBV6-3, so those segments were excluded. Presence/absence analyses assumed roughly uniform sequencing depth across donors, an assumption that may not hold. Several of the top co-occurrence clusters appeared to be linked to parvovirus B19, influenza, CMV and Epstein-Barr virus, according to a later analysis.

Sequenced sample: PBMCs. This clonotype originated in a male donor in good health and CMV-seropositive. Rearrangement joined TRBV6-1 to TRBJ1-2; 9 central bases correspond to TRBD1. The nucleotide sequence reads as follows: TGTGCCGGAACCACGGGACAGGGTAATGGCTACACCTTC. The resulting protein is CAGTTGQGNGYTF.